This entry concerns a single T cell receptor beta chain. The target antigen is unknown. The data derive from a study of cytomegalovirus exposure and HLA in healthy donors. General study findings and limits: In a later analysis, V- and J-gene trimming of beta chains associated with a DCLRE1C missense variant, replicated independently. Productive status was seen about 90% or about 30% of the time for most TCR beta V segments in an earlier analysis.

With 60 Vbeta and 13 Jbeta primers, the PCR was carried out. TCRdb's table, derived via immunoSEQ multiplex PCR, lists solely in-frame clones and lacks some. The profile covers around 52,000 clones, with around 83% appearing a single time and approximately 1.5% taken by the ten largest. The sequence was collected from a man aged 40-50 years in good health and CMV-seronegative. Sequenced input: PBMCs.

CDR3 sequence (DNA): TGTGCCAGCAGCGTAGCTGCGGGGGCCGTGGGGACCCAGTACTTC. Its protein is CASSVAAGAVGTQYF. The chain joins TRBV9 to TRBJ2-5; perhaps TRBD2 as D (7 bases). The CDR3 contains 15 residues. Germline CDR1 SGDLS, CDR2 YYNGEE. V was trimmed by 0 bases and J by 7 bases, leaving 16 bases between them.